Reported below is one T cell receptor beta chain. Its cognate antigen is unknown. Germline V lookup: CDR1 KGHSH, CDR2 LQKENI. V lost 0 bases and J 4 bases, leaving 10 bases between the germline ends. The CDR3 is 14 amino acids. The data are from a study of beta chain features in type 1 diabetes. Study-level results: Researchers report that Type 1 diabetes patients had moderately but significantly shorter TCRB CDR3s across all four CD4+ subsets.

The study reverse transcribed the entire isolated RNA, so it sequenced expressed TCRB transcripts. Clones were sequenced by immunoSEQ multiplex PCR, and TCRdb holds only the in-frame ones, with some missing. Here the sample spans 350,000 to 400,000 clones, over 10% being singletons. Researchers reported sorting CD4+ naive, central memory, regulatory and stem cell-like memory cells via CD45RO/CCR7/CD25/CD127/CD95/CD27. Sequenced sample: naive CD4+ T cells from blood. The TCR was taken from a woman aged 18-30 years with type 1 diabetes. V and J are TRBV18 and TRBJ2-7; D call uncertain. The CDR3 DNA reads TGTGCCAGCTCACCACCCGCGGCTACTTACGAGCAGTACTTC. Residues: CASSPPAATYEQYF.